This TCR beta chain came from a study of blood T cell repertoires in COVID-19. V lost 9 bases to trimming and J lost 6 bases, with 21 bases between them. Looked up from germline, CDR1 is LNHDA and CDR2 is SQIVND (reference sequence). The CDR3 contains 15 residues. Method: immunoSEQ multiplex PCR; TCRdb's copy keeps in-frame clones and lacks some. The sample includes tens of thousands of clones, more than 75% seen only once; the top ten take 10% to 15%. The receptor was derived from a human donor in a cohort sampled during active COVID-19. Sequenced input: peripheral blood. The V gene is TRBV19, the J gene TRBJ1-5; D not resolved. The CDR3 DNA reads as TGTGCCAGCACCCTGGGTGGCAGGCCTGGTCAGCCCCAGCATTTT. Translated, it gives CASTLGGRPGQPQHF.